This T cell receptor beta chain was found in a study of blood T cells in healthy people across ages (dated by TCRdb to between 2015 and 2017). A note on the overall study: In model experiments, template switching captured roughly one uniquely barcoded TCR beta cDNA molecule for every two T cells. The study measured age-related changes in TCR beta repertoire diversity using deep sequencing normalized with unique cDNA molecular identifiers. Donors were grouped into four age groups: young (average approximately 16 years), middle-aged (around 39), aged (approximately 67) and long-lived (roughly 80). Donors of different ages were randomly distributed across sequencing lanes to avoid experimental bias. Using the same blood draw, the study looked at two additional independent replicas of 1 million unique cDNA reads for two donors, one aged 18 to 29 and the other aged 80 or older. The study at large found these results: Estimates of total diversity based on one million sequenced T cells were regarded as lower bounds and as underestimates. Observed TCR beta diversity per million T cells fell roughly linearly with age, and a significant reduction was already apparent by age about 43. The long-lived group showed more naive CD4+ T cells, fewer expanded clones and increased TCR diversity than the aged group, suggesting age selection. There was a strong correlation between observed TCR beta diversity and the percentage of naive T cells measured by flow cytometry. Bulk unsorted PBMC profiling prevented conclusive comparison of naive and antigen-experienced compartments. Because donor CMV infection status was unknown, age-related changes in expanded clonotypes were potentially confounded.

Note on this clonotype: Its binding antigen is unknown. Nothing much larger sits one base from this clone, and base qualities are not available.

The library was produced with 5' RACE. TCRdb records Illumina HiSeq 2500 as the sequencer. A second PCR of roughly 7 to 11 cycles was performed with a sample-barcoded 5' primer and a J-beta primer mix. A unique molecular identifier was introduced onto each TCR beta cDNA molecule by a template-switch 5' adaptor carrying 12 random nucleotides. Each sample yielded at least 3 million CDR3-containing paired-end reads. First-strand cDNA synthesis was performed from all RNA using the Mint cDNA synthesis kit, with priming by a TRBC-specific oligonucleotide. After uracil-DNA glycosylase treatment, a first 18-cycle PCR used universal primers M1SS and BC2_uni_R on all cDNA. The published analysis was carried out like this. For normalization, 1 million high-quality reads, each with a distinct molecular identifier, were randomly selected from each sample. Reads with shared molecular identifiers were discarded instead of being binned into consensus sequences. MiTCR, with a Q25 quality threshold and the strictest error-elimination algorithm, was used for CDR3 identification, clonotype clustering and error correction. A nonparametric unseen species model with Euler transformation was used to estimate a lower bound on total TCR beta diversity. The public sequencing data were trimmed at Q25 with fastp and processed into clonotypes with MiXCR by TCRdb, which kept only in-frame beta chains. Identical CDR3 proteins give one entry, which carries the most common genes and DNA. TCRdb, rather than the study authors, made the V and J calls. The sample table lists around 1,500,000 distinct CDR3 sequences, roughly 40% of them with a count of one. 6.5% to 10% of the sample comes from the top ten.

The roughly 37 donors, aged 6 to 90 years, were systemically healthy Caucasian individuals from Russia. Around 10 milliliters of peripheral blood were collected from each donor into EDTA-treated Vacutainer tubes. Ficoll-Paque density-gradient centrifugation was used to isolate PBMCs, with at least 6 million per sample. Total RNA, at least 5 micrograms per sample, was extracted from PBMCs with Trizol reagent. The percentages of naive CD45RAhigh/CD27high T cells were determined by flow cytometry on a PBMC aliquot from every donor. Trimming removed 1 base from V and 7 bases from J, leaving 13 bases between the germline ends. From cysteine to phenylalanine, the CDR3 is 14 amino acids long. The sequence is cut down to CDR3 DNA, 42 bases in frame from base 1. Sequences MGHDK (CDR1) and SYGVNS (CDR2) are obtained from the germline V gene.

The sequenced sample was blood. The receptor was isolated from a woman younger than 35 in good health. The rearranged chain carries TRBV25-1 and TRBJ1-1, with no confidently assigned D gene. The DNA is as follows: TGTGCCAGCAGTGAATCAGCCCCAAACGGTGAAGCTTTCTTT. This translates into CASSESAPNGEAFF.